Shown below are 30 T cell receptor beta chains from a single sample sequenced in a study of CD8+ T cells in alopecia areata. Reverse transcription of extracted RNA yielded cDNA, which provided the sequencing template. Assay: immunoSEQ multiplex PCR; the TCRdb copy retains only in-frame clones and omits some. The data contain 130,000 or so clones, around 50% of them singletons. Material for sequencing was NKG2D-low CD8+ T cells sorted from blood. Source of these receptors: a human donor with alopecia areata.

The chain recombines TRBV29-1 with TRBJ2-2; D gene uncertain. CDR1 and CDR2 (germline): SQVTM, ANQGSEA. The CDR3 extends over 12 amino acids. V shed 4 bases and J shed 1 base, with 4 bases lying between them. DNA of the CDR3: TGCAGCGTTGGACTGAACACCGGGGAGCTGTTTTTT. Residues: CSVGLNTGELFF.

The J gene is TRBJ1-4, the V gene TRBV27; D might be TRBD1 (6 bases). The CDR3 loop spans 11 amino acids. Per germline, CDR1 MNHEY and CDR2 SMNVEV (reference sequence). V dropped 6 bases and J dropped 11 bases, with 10 bases sitting between them. The CDR3 sequence is CASRSGQKLFF. The CDR3 coding sequence is TGTGCCAGCAGATCAGGACAGAAACTGTTTTTT.

This clone appeared once. The V gene is TRBV7-9, the J gene TRBJ2-7, with 8 bases lining up with TRBD2. There are 15 residues in the CDR3. Trimming took 5 bases from V and 0 from J; bases not matched to a gene: 6. Germline loops: CDR1 SEHNR, CDR2 FQNEAQ (reference sequence). As DNA, the CDR3 is TGTGCCAGCAGCCCCCCCAGCGGGAGCTCCTACGAGCAGTACTTC. Protein: CASSPPSGSSYEQYF.

The J gene is TRBJ2-1, the V gene TRBV29-1; 12 nucleotides match TRBD2. The ends lost 6 bases at V and 8 bases at J; junction bases unmatched: 5. The CDR3 contains 13 residues. The V gene's germline CDR1 is SQVTM and CDR2 ANQGSEA. CDR3: CSVPSGGAYEQFF. CDR3 coding DNA: TGCAGCGTCCCTAGCGGGGGGGCCTATGAGCAGTTCTTC.

The V gene is TRBV29-1, the J gene TRBJ1-2, with D hard to call. Trimming left V 0 bases short and J 1 base short, with 6 bases between. Germline V gene lookup returns CDR1 SQVTM and CDR2 ANQGSEA. There are 13 residues in the CDR3. The CDR3 reads CSVEDTVNYGYTF. CDR3 bases: TGCAGCGTTGAAGACACAGTTAACTATGGCTACACCTTC.

This clone was counted a few times. Distinct nucleotide sequences in the sample also encode this CDR3. This chain links TRBV29-1 with TRBJ2-1, with D unclear. V was pared by 1 base and J by 4 bases, with 5 bases between. The V gene's germline CDR1 is SQVTM and CDR2 ANQGSEA. The CDR3 is 12 amino acids. As DNA, the CDR3 is TGCAGCGTTGAAGGTGGTTACAATGAGCAGTTCTTC. Its translation is CSVEGGYNEQFF.

As DNA, the CDR3 is TGTGCCAGCAGCCCCCACACAGGGTACTTCGGCTACACCTTC. Protein: CASSPHTGYFGYTF. The V gene is TRBV14, the J gene TRBJ1-2, with a possible D match to TRBD1 (6 bases). Germline lookup yields CDR1 SGHDN and CDR2 FVKESK. Deletions cut 4 bases from V and 8 bases from J, with 17 bases between. There are 14 residues in the CDR3.

This clone was recorded a few times. This chain connects TRBV29-1 to TRBJ1-2, with D possibly matching TRBD1 (5 bases). CDR3 length: 12 residues. CDR1 SQVTM and CDR2 ANQGSEA come from the germline V gene. The V and J ends lost 1 base and 6 bases respectively, with 9 bases between them. CDR3 bases: TGCAGCGTTGAAGGGGGGGATGATGGCTACACCTTC. This sequence encodes CSVEGGDDGYTF.

This clone was counted a few times. This chain connects TRBV29-1 to TRBJ2-5; tentatively, D is TRBD1 or TRBD2 (5 bases each). V was cut by 3 bases and J by 7 bases, with 18 bases left in between. This CDR3 comprises 14 residues. In germline, CDR1 is SQVTM, CDR2 ANQGSEA. CDR3 coding DNA: TGCAGCGTTGACGGCCAGGGTTACGAGGGGACCCAGTACTTC. The encoded protein is CSVDGQGYEGTQYF.

This clone was detected only once. This chain links TRBV9 with TRBJ2-3; 11 positions agree with TRBD2. The ends lost 4 bases at V and 4 bases at J; junction bases unmatched: 5. The V gene's germline CDR1 is SGDLS and CDR2 YYNGEE. The CDR3 consists of 15 residues. CDR3 sequence (DNA): TGTGCCAGCAGCTCCGGGACTAGCGGCCCAGATACGCAGTATTTT. Amino acid sequence: CASSSGTSGPDTQYF.

The chain carries TRBV14 and TRBJ1-1, with D unclear. The CDR3 has 15 residues. Germline V gene lookup returns CDR1 SGHDN and CDR2 FVKESK. Trimming removed 6 bases from V and 3 bases from J, with 17 bases in between. This CDR3 is CASRYGAPRDTEAFF. The DNA of the CDR3 is TGTGCCAGCAGGTATGGAGCCCCGAGGGACACTGAAGCTTTCTTT.

This clone was detected only a few times. The rearrangement uses TRBV29-1 and TRBJ2-5; D is unclear. V lost 1 base and J lost 5, with 11 bases in between. This CDR3 has 13 amino acids. Germline V gene sequence: CDR1 SQVTM, CDR2 ANQGSEA. The CDR3 here is CSVEGLQTETQYF. CDR3 in DNA: TGCAGCGTTGAAGGACTCCAGACGGAGACCCAGTACTTC. Full variable domain (remainder filled in from reference TRBV29-1 and TRBJ2-5): SAVISQKPSRDICQRGTSLTIQCQVDSQVTMMFWYRQQPGQSLTLIATANQGSEATYESGFVIDKFPISRPNLTFSTLTVSNMSPEDSSIYLCSVEGLQTETQYFGPGTRLLVL.

This clone has more than one count but fewer than ten. This chain connects TRBV12-5 to TRBJ2-7; D possibly corresponds to TRBD2 (6 bases). V was trimmed by 6 bases and J by 5 bases, leaving 14 bases between them. The CDR3 is 13 amino acids. The germline V gene has CDR1 LGHNT and CDR2 FRNRAP. CDR3 protein: CASGRPGENEQYF. CDR3 DNA: TGTGCTAGTGGGCGCCCGGGGGAGAACGAGCAGTACTTC. The full variable domain, its missing parts supplied by reference TRBV12-5 and TRBJ2-7, is DARVTQTPRHKVTEMGQEVTMRCQPILGHNTVFWYRQTMMQGLELLAYFRNRAPLDDSGMPKDRFSAEMPDATLATLKIQPSEPRDSAVYFCASGRPGENEQYFGPGTRLTVT.

This clone was observed a single time. The chain couples TRBV27 to TRBJ2-5; TRBD2 might be the D (5 bases). Looked up from germline, CDR1 is MNHEY and CDR2 is SMNVEV (reference sequence). Trimming removed 3 bases from V and 5 bases from J, with 10 bases in between. The CDR3 spans 13 residues. The CDR3 region is CASSFTRGETQYF. CDR3 coding DNA: TGTGCCAGCAGTTTTACTAGAGGGGAGACCCAGTACTTC.

This chain links TRBV29-1 with TRBJ1-1; D is unclear. Germline values: CDR1 SQVTM, CDR2 ANQGSEA. The CDR3 consists of 14 residues. V gave up 6 bases and J gave up 0 bases, with 14 bases separating them. As DNA, the CDR3 is TGCAGCGTCCCTTGGGCGGGCATGAACACTGAAGCTTTCTTT. This codes for CSVPWAGMNTEAFF.

The rearrangement uses TRBV9 and TRBJ2-7; D is unclear. V dropped 0 bases and J dropped 6 bases, with 10 bases sitting between them. The CDR3 loop spans 13 amino acids. Germline V gene lookup returns CDR1 SGDLS and CDR2 YYNGEE. CDR3 DNA: TGTGCCAGCAGCGTAGGTGTTCCCGGCGAGCAGTACTTC. Translating it yields CASSVGVPGEQYF.

The chain combines TRBV27 with TRBJ1-1, with D possibly being TRBD1 (6 bases). V dropped 2 bases and J dropped 5 bases, with 9 bases sitting between them. This CDR3 contains 13 residues. The V gene's germline CDR1 is MNHEY and CDR2 SMNVEV (reference sequence). Here the CDR3 reads CASSLTGATEAFF. CDR3 bases: TGTGCCAGCAGTTTAACGGGGGCAACTGAAGCTTTCTTT.

The rearrangement uses TRBV29-1 and TRBJ2-5, with 10 bases identical to TRBD2. V gave up 6 bases and J gave up 3 bases; unmatched junction bases: 10. The CDR3 covers 15 residues. Germline assignment: CDR1 SQVTM and CDR2 ANQGSEA. The CDR3 bases are TGCAGCGTCGTAGGACGGCTAGCGGGAGAAGAGACCCAGTACTTC. Its protein product is CSVVGRLAGEETQYF.

A remark on this clone: At one end the junction does not follow the germline gene, possibly because of a read error. V gene TRBV30 combines with J gene TRBJ2-1, with unresolved D. From germline, CDR1 is GTSNPN and CDR2 SVGIG (reference sequence). The CDR3 consists of 13 residues. The CDR3 region has the DNA TGTGCCTGGAGTCTTCATTCCTACGATGAGCAGTTCTTC. It is translated as CAWSLHSYDEQFF.

In regard to this clone: Within the sample, other DNA sequences also encode this same CDR3. The chain employs TRBV29-1 and TRBJ1-1; no clear D gene. Trimming stripped 2 bases from V and 3 bases from J, with 7 bases between. CDR1 and CDR2 from the germline V gene are SQVTM and ANQGSEA. CDR3 size: 12 residues. CDR3 bases: TGCAGCGTTGAATCGGGGTACACTGAAGCTTTCTTT. Translated, it gives CSVESGYTEAFF.

The V call is TRBV30, the J call TRBJ2-7; 7 nucleotides agree with TRBD2. Germline CDR1 reads GTSNPN; CDR2 reads SVGIG (reference sequence). Germline trimming cut 1 base from V and 2 bases from J; bases unmatched to any gene: 5. The CDR3 sequence is 14 residues long. In nucleotides, the CDR3 is TGTGCCTGGAGTGAGGGTGCGGGGGCCTACGAGCAGTACTTC. The encoded protein is CAWSEGAGAYEQYF.

This sequence joins TRBV28 and TRBJ2-7, with D uncertain. CDR3 size: 13 residues. Trimming took 1 base from V and 6 from J, leaving 10 bases between them. The germline V gene has CDR1 MDHEN and CDR2 SYDVKM. The CDR3 DNA follows: TGTGCCAGCAGTTTATCAGTTAGCCCCGAGCAGTACTTC. Translated: CASSLSVSPEQYF.

The chain recombines TRBV7-2 with TRBJ2-7; no reliable D call. Germline CDR1 reads SGHTA; CDR2 reads FQGNSA. Trimming removed 5 bases at V and 2 bases at J, with 13 bases between. This CDR3 has 14 residues. This CDR3 is CASSLILEAYEQYF. The CDR3 region has the DNA TGTGCCAGCAGCCTCATTCTGGAAGCCTACGAGCAGTACTTC.

The chain has TRBV27 and TRBJ2-7, with unresolved D. Trimming shortened V by 2 bases and J by 0 bases, and 8 bases separated the two germline ends. In germline, CDR1 is MNHEY, CDR2 SMNVEV (reference sequence). CDR3 length equals 14 residues. The CDR3 sequence: CASSLMGDSYEQYF. CDR3 bases: TGTGCCAGCAGTTTAATGGGCGACTCCTACGAGCAGTACTTC.

V and J are TRBV6-5 and TRBJ2-7; 7 bases agree with TRBD1. J was trimmed by 1 base and V by 9 bases; bases with no gene match: 3. The CDR3 runs 12 residues. Germline V gene data show CDR1 as MNHEY and CDR2 as SVGAGI. The CDR3 DNA follows: TGTGCCAGTATGGGACAGTCCTACGAGCAGTACTTC. Residues: CASMGQSYEQYF.

This clone was seen many times. This chain connects TRBV4-1 to TRBJ2-7, with 9 bases matching TRBD1. V lost 0 bases, J lost 5 bases, and 2 bases stayed unmatched. The CDR3 totals 14 residues. Germline CDR1 is MGHRA and CDR2 is YSYEKL. The chain's CDR3 is CASSQEQGADEQYF. Written as DNA, the CDR3 is TGCGCCAGCAGCCAAGAACAGGGGGCGGACGAGCAGTACTTC.

This chain uses TRBV14 with TRBJ2-7; TRBD2 might be the D (6 bases). Trimming removed 5 bases at V and 1 base at J, with 18 bases between. Per the germline V gene, CDR1 is SGHDN and CDR2 is FVKESK. The CDR3 sequence is 16 residues long. DNA for the CDR3: TGTGCCAGCAGCGGTCGGTCGGGAGTAGGGTCCTACGAGCAGTACTTC. Residues: CASSGRSGVGSYEQYF.

The chain couples TRBV29-1 to TRBJ1-2, with 10 nucleotides matching TRBD1. This CDR3 has 14 residues. Germline V lookup: CDR1 SQVTM, CDR2 ANQGSEA. With 1 base clipped from V and 7 bases from J, the junction kept 6 bases outside the gene matches. The CDR3 sequence: CSVEGTGGMIGYTF. CDR3 DNA sequence: TGCAGCGTTGAAGGGACAGGGGGTATGATTGGCTACACCTTC.

V is TRBV29-1 and J is TRBJ2-7; D gene ambiguous. CDR1 is SQVTM and CDR2 is ANQGSEA in the germline V gene. CDR3 length: 12 amino acids. V dropped 2 bases and J dropped 2 bases, with 7 bases sitting between them. In DNA, the CDR3 is TGCAGCGTTGAAAGTCAACCCTACGAGCAGTACTTC. Translating gives CSVESQPYEQYF.

The V gene is TRBV4-3, the J gene TRBJ2-7; possibly TRBD1 for D (6 bases). Deletions cut 0 bases from V and 4 bases from J, with 7 bases between. Germline-derived CDR1 and CDR2 are LGHNA and YSLEER. The CDR3 extends over 13 amino acids. The CDR3 DNA reads as TGCGCCAGCAGCCAAGATCAGGGGTACGAGCAGTACTTC. Translating it yields CASSQDQGYEQYF.